The rows below give T cell receptor beta chains drawn from one sample of a study of siplizumab effects on memory and regulatory T cells. TCRdb's copy holds only in-frame clones and misses some; the assay was immunoSEQ multiplex PCR. The data show over 60,000 clones, about 90% seen once. Material for sequencing was CD8+ T cells sorted from blood. The receptors derive from a human donor in good health. Each CDR3 is given without its conserved first and last residue.

TRBJ2-7,TRBV6-1,ASSEFDAGTSGIPYEQY
TRBJ2-1,TRBV11-2,ASSFPLAGEQF
TRBJ1-4,TRBV5-6,ASSPVGNEKLF
TRBJ2-1,TRBV25-1,ASMALSSYNEQF
TRBJ2-1,TRBV19,ASSIGRDSYNEQF
TRBJ2-1,TRBV19,ASRQQGANNEQF
TRBJ1-4,TRBV5-1,ASSLGWGKEKLF
TRBJ1-5,TRBV19,ASRTGISNQPQH
TRBJ2-1,TRBV7-8,ASSLPREVSSYNEQF
TRBJ2-1,TRBV6-4,ASRPQSSYNEQF
TRBJ2-1,TRBV25-1,ASSESGTSGINEQF
TRBJ1-1,TRBV11-3,ASSLEPDTEAF
TRBJ2-7,TRBV27,ASSFGDISYEQY
TRBJ1-2,TRBV12-5,ASGLVVRDGYT
TRBJ2-7,TRBV7-9,ASSLLSGGAHYEQY
TRBJ2-1,TRBV6-5,ASSSAGSVYNEQF
TRBJ2-7,TRBV19,ASSLGQEGSEQY
TRBJ2-7,TRBV7-6,ASSSGTGSTYEQY
TRBJ1-2,TRBV29-1,SVEDREDYGYT
TRBJ2-1,TRBV4-1,ASSVKGPVYNEQF
TRBJ2-4,TRBV13,ASSTHTSGGPNWNIQY
TRBJ1-4,TRBV4-1,ASSQGLGRQARVDEKLF
TRBJ2-3,TRBV2,ASRVVVPDTQY
TRBJ2-1,TRBV19,ASSISPLRGGLYNEQF
TRBJ2-5,TRBV4-1,ASSPQVDGETQY
TRBJ2-1,TRBV5-8,ASSLSGRGPYNEQF
TRBJ2-1,TRBV27,ASSFLSGGALNEQF
TRBJ1-5,TRBV6-1,ASKGLSSNQPQH
TRBJ1-2,TRBV11-2,ASSFDEGAWSGYT
TRBJ2-7,TRBV14,ASSHPRDSRSYEQY
TRBJ2-1,TRBV6-1,ASSDPSYNEQF
TRBJ2-3,TRBV7-9,ASSQSLAQFTDTQY
TRBJ1-2,TRBV18,ASSDPGRYYGYT